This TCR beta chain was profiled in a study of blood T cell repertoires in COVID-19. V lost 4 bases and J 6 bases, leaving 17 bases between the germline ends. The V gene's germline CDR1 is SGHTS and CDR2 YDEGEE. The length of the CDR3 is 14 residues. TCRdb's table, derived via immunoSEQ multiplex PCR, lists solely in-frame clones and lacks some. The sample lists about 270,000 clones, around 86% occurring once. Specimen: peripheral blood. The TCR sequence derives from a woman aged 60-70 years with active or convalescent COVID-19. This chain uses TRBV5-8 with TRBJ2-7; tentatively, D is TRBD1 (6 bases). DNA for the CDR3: TGTGCCAGCAGCCAAATAACAGGGTCGGTCGAGCAGTACTTC. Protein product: CASSQITGSVEQYF.